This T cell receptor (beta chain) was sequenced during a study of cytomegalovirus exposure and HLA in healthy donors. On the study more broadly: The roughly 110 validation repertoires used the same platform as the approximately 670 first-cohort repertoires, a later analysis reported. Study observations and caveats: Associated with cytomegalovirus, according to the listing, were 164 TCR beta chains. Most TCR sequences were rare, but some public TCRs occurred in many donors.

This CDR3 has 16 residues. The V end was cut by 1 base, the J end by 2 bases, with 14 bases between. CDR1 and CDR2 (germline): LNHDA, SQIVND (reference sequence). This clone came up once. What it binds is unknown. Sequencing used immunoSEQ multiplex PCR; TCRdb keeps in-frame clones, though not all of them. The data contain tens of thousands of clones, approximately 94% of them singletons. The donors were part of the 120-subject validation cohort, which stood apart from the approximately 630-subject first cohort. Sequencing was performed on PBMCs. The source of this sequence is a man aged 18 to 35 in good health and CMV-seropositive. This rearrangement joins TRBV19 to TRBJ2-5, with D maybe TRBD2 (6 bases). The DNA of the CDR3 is TGTGCCAGTAGTATAGGGTTGGGGACTGGGCAAGAGACCCAGTACTTC. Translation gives CASSIGLGTGQETQYF.